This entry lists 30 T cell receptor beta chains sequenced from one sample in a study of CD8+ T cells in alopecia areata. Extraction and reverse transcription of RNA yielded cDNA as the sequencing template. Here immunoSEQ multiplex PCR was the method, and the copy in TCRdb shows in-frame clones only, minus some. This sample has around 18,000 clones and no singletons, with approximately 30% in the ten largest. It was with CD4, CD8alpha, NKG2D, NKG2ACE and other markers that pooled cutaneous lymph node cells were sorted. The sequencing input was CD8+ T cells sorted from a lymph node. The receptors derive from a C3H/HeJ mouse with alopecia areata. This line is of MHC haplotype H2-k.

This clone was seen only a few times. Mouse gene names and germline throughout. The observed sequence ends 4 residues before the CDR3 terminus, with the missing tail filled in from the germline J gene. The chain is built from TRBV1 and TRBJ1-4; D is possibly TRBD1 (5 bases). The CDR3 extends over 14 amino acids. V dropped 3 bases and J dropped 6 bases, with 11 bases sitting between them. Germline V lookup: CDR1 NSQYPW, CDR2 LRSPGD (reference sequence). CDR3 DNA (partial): TGCACCTGCAGTGCGTCAGGGTACGACGAA. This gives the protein CTCSASGYDE. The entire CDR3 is CTCSASGYDERLFF.

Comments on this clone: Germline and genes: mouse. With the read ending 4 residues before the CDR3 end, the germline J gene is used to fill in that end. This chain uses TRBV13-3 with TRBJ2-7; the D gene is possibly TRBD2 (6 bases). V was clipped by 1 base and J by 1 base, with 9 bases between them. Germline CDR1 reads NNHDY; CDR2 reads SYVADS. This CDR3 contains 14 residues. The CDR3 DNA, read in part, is TGTGCCAGCAGTGATATGCTGGGGTCCTAT. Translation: CASSDMLGSY. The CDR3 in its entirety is CASSDMLGSYEQYF.

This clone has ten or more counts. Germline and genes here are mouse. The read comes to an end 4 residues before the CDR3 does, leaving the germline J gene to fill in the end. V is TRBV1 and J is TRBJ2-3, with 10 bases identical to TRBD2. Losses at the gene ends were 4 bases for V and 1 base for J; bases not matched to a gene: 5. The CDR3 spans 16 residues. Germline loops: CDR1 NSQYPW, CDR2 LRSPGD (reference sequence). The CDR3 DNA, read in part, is TGCACCTGCAGTGTCCGACTGGGGGGAGGTGCAGAA. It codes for CTCSVRLGGGAE. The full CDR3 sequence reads CTCSVRLGGGAETLYF.

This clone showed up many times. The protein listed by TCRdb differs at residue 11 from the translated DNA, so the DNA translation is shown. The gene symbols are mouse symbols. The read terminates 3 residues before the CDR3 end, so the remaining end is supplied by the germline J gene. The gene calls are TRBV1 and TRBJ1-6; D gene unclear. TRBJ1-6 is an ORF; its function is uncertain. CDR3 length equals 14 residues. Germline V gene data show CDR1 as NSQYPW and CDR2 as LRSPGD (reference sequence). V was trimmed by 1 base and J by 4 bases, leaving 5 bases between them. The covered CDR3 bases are TGCACCTGCAGTGCAGCAACATATAATTCGCCC. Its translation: CTCSAATYNSP. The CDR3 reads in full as CTCSAATYNSPLYF.

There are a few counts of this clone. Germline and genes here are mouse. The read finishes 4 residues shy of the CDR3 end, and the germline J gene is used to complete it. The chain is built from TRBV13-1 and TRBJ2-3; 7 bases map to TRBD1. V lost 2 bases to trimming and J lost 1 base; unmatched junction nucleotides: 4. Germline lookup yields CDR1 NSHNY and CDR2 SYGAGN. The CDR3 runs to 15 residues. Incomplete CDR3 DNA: TGTGCCAGCAGTGACGACAGGGAGGGTGCAGAA. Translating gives CASSDDREGAE. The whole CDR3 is CASSDDREGAETLYF.

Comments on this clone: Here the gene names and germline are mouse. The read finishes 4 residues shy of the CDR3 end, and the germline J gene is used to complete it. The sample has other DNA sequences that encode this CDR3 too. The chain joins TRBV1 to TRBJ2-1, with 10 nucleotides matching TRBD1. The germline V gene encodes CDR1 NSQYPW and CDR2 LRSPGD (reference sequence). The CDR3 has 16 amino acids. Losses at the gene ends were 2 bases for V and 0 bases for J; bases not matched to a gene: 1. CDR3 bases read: TGCACCTGCAGTGCACGACAGGGGGCTAACTATGCT. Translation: CTCSARQGANYA. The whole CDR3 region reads CTCSARQGANYAEQFF.

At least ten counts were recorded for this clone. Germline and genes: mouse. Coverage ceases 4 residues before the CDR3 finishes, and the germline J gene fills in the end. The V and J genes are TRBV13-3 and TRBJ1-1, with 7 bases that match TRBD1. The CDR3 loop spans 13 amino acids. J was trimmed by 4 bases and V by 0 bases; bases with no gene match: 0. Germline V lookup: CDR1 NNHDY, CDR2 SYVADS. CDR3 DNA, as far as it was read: TGTGCCAGCAGTGATGCAGGGGGCACA. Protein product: CASSDAGGT. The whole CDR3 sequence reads CASSDAGGTEVFF.

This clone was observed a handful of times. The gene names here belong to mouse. The DNA read from the CDR3 is TGTGCCAGCGGTCTGGGGGGGCGCGAAGAC. Translating gives CASGLGGRED. The whole CDR3 sequence is CASGLGGREDTQYF. This rearrangement joins TRBV13-2 to TRBJ2-5; 10 bases line up with TRBD2. The read comes to an end 4 residues before the CDR3 does, leaving the germline J gene to fill in the end. Germline assignment: CDR1 NNHNN and CDR2 SYGAGS (reference sequence). The CDR3 is 14 amino acids.

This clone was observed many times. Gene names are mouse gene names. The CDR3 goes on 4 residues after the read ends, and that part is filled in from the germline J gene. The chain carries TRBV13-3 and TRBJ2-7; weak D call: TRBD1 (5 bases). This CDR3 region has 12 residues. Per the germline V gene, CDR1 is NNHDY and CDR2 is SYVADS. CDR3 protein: CASSDQGDEQYF. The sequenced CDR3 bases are TGTGCCAGCAGTGACCAGGGAGAT.

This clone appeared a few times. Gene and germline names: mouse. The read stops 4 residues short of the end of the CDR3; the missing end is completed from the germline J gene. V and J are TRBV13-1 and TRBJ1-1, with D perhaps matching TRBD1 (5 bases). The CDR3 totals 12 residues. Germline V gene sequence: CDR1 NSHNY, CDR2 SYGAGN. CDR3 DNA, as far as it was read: TGTGCCAGCAGTGACAGGGTTACA. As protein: CASSDRVT. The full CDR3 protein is CASSDRVTEVFF.

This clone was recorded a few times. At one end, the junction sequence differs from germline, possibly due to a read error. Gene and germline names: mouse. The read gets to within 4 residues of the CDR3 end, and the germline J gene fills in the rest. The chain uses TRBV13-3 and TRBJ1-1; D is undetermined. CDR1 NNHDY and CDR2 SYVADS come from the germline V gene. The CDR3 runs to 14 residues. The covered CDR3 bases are TGTGCCAGCAGTGATGCAGTACAGAAAACA. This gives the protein CASSDAVQKT. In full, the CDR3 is CASSDAVQKTEVFF.

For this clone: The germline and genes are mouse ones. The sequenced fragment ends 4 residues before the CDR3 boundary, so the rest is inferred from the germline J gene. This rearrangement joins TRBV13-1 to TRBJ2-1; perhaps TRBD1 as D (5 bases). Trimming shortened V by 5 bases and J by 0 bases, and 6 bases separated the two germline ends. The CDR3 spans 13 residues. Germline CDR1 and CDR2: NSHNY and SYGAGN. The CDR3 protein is CASRDNNYAEQFF. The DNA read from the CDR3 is TGTGCCAGCAGGGACAATAACTATGCT.

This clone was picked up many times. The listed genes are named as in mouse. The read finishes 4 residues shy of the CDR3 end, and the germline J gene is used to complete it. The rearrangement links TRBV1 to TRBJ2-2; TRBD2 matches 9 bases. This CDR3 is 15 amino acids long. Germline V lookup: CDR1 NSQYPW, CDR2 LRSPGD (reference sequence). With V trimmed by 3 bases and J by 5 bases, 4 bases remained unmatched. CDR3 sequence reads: CTCSAGGAMTGQLYF. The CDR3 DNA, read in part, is TGCACCTGCAGTGCTGGGGGGGCGATGACCGGG. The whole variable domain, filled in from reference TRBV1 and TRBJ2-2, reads VTLLEQNPRWRLVPRGQAVNLRCILKNSQYPWMSWYQQDLQKQLQWLFTLRSPGDKEVKSLPGADYLATRVTDTELRLQVANMSQGRTLYCTCSAGGAMTGQLYFGEGSKLTVL.

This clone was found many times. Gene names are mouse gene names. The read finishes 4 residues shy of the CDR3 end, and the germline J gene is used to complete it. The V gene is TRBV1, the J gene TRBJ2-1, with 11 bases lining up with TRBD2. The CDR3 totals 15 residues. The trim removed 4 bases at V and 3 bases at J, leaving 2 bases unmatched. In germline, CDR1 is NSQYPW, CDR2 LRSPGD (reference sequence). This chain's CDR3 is CTCSEGLGVYAEQFF. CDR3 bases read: TGCACCTGCAGTGAGGGACTGGGGGTCTATGCT.

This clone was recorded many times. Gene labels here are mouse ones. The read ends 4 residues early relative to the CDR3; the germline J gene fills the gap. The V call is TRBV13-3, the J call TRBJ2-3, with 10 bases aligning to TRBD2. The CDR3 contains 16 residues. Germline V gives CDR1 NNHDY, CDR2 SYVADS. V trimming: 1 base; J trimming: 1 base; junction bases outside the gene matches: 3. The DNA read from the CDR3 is TGTGCCAGCAGTGATAAGGGACTGGGGCGTGCAGAA. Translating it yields CASSDKGLGRAE. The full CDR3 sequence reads CASSDKGLGRAETLYF.

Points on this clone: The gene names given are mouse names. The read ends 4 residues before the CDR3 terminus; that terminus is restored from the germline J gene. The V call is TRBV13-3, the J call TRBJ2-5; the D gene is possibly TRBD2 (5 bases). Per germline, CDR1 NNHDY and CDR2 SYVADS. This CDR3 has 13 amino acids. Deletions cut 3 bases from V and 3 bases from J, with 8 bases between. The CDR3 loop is CASSGAGQDTQYF. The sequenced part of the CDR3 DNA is TGTGCCAGCAGTGGGGCTGGGCAAGAC.

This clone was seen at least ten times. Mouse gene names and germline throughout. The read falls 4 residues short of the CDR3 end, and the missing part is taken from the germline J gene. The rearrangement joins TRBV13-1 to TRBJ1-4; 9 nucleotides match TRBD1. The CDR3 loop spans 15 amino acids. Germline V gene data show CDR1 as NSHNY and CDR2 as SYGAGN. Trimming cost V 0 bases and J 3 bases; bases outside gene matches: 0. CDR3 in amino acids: CASSDGDRANERLFF. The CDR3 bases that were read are TGTGCCAGCAGTGATGGGGACAGGGCCAACGAA.

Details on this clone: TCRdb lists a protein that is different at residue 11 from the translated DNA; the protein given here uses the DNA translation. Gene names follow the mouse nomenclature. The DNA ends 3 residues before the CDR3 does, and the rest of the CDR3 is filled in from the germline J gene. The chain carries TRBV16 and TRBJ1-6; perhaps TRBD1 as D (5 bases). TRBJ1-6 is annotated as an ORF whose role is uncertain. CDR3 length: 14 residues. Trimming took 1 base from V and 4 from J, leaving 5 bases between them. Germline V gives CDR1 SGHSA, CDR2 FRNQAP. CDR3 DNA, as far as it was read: TGTGCAAGCAGCTTAGCAGGGTATAATTCGCCC. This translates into CASSLAGYNSP. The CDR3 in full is CASSLAGYNSPLYF.

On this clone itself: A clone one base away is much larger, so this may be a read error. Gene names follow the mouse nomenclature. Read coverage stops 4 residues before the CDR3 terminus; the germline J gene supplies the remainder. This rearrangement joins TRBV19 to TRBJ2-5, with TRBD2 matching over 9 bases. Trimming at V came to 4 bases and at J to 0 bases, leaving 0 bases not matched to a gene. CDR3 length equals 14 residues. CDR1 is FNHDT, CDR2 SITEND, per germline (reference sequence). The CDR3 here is CASSGTGNQDTQYF. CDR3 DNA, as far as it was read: TGTGCCAGCAGTGGGACTGGGAACCAAGAC.

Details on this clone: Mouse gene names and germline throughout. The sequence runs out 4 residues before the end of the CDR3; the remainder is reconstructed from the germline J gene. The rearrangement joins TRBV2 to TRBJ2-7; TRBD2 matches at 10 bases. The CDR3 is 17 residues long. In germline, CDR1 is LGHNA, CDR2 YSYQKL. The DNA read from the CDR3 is TGTGCCAGCAGCCAAGATCTTTCTGGGGGGGCGCTTTAT. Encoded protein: CASSQDLSGGALY. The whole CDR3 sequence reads CASSQDLSGGALYEQYF.

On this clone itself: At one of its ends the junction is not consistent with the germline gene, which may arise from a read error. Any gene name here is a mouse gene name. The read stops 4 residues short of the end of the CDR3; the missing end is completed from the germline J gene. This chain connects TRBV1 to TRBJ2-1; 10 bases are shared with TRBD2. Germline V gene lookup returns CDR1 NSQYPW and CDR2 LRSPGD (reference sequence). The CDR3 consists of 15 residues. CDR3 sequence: CPCSAAGGAPAEQFF. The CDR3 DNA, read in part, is TGCCCCTGCAGTGCAGCTGGGGGGGCGCCGGCT.

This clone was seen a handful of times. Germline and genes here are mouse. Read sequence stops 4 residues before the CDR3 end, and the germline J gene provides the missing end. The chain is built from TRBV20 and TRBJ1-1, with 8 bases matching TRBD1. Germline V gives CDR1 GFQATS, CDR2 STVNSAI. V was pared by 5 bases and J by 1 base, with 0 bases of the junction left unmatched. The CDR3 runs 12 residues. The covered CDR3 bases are TGTGGTGCTGGACAGGGGAACACA. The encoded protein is CGAGQGNT. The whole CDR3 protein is CGAGQGNTEVFF.

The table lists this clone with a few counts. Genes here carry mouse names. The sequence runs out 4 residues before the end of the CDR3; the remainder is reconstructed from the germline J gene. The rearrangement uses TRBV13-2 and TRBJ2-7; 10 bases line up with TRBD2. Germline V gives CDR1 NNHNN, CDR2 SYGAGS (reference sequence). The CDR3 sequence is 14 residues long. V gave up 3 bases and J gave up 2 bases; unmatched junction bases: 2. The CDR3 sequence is CASGGGLGPYEQYF. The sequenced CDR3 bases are TGTGCCAGCGGTGGGGGACTGGGGCCCTAT.

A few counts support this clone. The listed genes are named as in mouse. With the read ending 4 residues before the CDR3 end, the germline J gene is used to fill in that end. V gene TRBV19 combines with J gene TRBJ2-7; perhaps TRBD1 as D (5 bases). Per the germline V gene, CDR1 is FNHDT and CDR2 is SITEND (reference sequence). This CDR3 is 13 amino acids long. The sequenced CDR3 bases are TGTGCCAGCAGTATACGGGTAGGGGAT. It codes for CASSIRVGD. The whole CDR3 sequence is CASSIRVGDEQYF.

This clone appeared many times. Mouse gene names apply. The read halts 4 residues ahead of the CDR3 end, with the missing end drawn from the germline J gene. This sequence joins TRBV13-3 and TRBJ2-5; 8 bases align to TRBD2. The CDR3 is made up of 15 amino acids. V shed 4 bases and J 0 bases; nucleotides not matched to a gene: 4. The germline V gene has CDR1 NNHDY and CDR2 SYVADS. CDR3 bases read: TGTGCCAGCAGTCCTGACTGGGGAAACCAAGAC. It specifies CASSPDWGNQD. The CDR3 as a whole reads CASSPDWGNQDTQYF. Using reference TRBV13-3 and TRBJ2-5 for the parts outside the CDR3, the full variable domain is EAAVTQSPRSKVAVTGGKVTLSCHQTNNHDYMYWYRQDTGHGLRLIHYSYVADSTEKGDIPDGYKASRPSQENFSLILELASLSQTAVYFCASSPDWGNQDTQYFGPGTRLLVL.

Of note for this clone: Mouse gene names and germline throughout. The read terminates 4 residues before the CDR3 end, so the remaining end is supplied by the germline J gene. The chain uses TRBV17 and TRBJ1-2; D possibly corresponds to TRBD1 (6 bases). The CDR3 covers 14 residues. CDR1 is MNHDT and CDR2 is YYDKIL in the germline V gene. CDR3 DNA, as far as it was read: TGTGCTAGCAGTAGAGATCCGGGGGGGCGC. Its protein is CASSRDPGGR. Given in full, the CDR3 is CASSRDPGGRDYTF.

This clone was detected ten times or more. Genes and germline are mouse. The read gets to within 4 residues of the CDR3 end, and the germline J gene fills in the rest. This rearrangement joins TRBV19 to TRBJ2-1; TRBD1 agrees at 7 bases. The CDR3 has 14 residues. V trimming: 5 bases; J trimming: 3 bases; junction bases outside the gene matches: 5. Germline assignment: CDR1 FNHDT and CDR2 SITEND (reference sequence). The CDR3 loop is CASSPQGFYAEQFF. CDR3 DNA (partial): TGTGCCAGCAGCCCACAGGGGTTCTATGCT.

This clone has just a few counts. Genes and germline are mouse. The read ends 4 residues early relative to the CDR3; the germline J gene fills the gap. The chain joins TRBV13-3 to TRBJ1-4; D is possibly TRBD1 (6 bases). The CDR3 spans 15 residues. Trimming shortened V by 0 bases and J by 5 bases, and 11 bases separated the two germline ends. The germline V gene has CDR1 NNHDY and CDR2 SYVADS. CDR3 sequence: CASSDVDSLNERLFF. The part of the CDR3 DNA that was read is TGTGCCAGCAGTGATGTGGACAGTTTAAACGAA.

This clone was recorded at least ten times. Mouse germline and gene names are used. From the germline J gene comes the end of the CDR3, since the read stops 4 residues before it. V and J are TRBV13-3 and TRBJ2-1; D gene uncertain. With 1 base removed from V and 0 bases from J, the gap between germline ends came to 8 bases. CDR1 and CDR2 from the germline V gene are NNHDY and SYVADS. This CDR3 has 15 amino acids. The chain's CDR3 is CASSDPWLNYAEQFF. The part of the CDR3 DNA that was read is TGTGCCAGCAGTGATCCCTGGCTTAACTATGCT.

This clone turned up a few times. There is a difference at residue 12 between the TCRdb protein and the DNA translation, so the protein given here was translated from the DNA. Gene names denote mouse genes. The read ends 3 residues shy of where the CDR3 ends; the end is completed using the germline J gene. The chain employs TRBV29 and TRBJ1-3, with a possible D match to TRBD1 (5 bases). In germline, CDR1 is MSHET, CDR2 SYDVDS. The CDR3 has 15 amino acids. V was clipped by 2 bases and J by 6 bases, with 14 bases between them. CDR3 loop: CASSLPPGKTNTLYF. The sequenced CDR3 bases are TGTGCTAGCAGTTTACCTCCAGGGAAAACAAATACG.